Sequencing of this T cell receptor beta chain was carried out in a study of T cells after yellow fever vaccination. Study summary: Preparation of the low-cell-number fractions used SMART-Seq v4 Ultra Low Input.

This clonotype occurred a few times. CDR3 length: 15 residues. The ends lost 6 bases at V and 6 bases at J; junction bases unmatched: 11. TCRdb analysed the 5' RACE reads with MiXCR anew, one entry per CDR3 protein. The profile shows about 340,000 distinct CDR3 sequences, 8% to 10% of them singletons. The specimen comprised PBMCs, sampled on the day of the first yellow fever vaccination. The chain employs TRBV12-3 or TRBV12-4 and TRBJ2-5; the match to TRBD1 covers 9 bases. This clonotype was obtained from a man between 18 and 29 years old who received the YFV17D yellow fever vaccine. CDR3 in DNA: TGTGCCAGCAGCCACGCGGGACAGGGTAGAAAGACCCAGTACTTC. Translated: CASSHAGQGRKTQYF.